This T cell receptor (beta chain) was captured in a study of blood T cells in healthy people across ages. The ends were cut back, 0 bases at V and 2 bases at J, with 9 bases in the middle. Germline CDR1 and CDR2: LGHNA and YSLEER. CDR3 length: 15 amino acids. In its sample, this clonotype was seen a few times. Combining a sample-barcoded 5' primer with a J-beta primer mix, a second PCR ran for 7 to 11 cycles. TCRdb reanalysed the 5' RACE reads using MiXCR and keeps one entry per CDR3 protein. The data contain hundreds of thousands of distinct CDR3 sequences, 25% of them singletons. These data were also reused for a study on T cells of mothers and their children. That source reports: Every mother supplied over 8.5 million TCR beta CDR3 reads and every child around 3 million.

The rearrangement uses TRBV4-3 and TRBJ2-3; the D is unclear. Sequenced sample: blood. The receptor's source is a boy aged 5 to 17 in good health. The CDR3 protein is CASSQEPDPTDTQYF. DNA of the CDR3: TGCGCCAGCAGCCAAGAACCAGATCCCACAGATACGCAGTATTTT.